The sequence of this T cell receptor beta chain was determined in a study of blood T cell repertoires in COVID-19. Whole-study context: Sites in the United States, Italy and Spain provided acute and convalescent COVID-19 samples. The cDNA or gDNA used as material had been derived from T cells, B-cell-depleted T cells, or PBMCs.

Patients of the Seattle cohort, enrolled during active infection, were followed longitudinally. Authors' processing steps: Nucleated cell counts were estimated from reference gene primer amplification. Clones were sequenced by immunoSEQ multiplex PCR, and TCRdb holds only the in-frame ones, with some missing. V, J and clone size derive from that table, while D and trimming were established from the DNA sequence. Of approximately 500,000 clones in the sample, 75% to 90% were seen once. The J segment lost 5 bases and the V segment lost 7 bases, leaving 2 bases of the junction unmatched. This CDR3 has 12 residues.

The TCR was taken from a man aged 18 to 30 with COVID-19, enrolled during active disease. Sequenced material: peripheral blood. This chain connects TRBV12-3 or TRBV12-4 to TRBJ2-3, with 8 bases that match TRBD1. CDR3 region: CASNDRGDTQYF. CDR3 in DNA: TGTGCCAGCAACGACAGGGGAGATACGCAGTATTTT.